A selection of T cell receptor beta chains follows, all from one sample in a study of blood T cell repertoires in COVID-19. The assay was immunoSEQ multiplex PCR, and TCRdb's table has in-frame clones only and misses some. This sample has 120,000 or so clones, with about 80% found just once. Sequencing input: peripheral blood. These receptor sequences come from a woman over 75 with active or convalescent COVID-19. Each CDR3 is given with its conserved first and last residue. A D gene is named only where the DNA matches it firmly. Rows give clone size only sometimes, using once, few, many, or a class for an expanded clone.

TRBV19	TRBD1	few	TRBJ2-7	CASSVTGVDEQYF	TGTGCCAGTAGTGTGACAGGGGTGGACGAGCAGTACTTC
TRBV9	.	.	TRBJ2-7	CASSVAAILVGNEQYF	TGTGCCAGCAGCGTAGCCGCCATTTTGGTTGGCAACGAGCAGTACTTC
TRBV5-1	TRBD1	.	TRBJ1-5	CASSLGQGGPEPQHF	TGCGCCAGCAGCTTGGGACAGGGCGGCCCTGAGCCCCAGCATTTT
TRBV11-1	TRBD2	.	TRBJ2-2	CASSLAGSGTYTGELFF	TGTGCCAGCAGCTTAGCGGGGAGCGGGACTTACACCGGGGAGCTGTTTTTT
TRBV2	.	.	TRBJ1-1	CASRAAGNTEAFF	TGTGCCAGCAGGGCGGCGGGTAACACTGAAGCTTTCTTT
TRBV5-1	TRBD2	.	TRBJ2-2	CASSTGLAGGGELFF	TGCGCCAGCAGTACGGGACTAGCGGGAGGCGGGGAGCTGTTTTTT
TRBV21-1	.	.	TRBJ1-4	CASSIARVRGTNEKLFF	TGTGCCAGCAGCATTGCGAGGGTCCGGGGGACTAATGAAAAACTGTTTTTT
TRBV2	TRBD2	.	TRBJ2-7	CAARTSFDYEQYF	TGTGCCGCAAGGACTAGCTTTGACTACGAGCAGTACTTC
TRBV2	TRBD2	.	TRBJ2-1	CASGQGPSGINEQFF	TGTGCCAGCGGACAAGGGCCTAGCGGGATCAATGAGCAGTTCTTC
TRBV11-2	.	few	TRBJ2-1	CASSLNYDRYNEQFF	TGTGCCAGCAGCCTAAACTACGACAGGTACAATGAGCAGTTCTTC
TRBV2	TRBD1	.	TRBJ2-5	CASSRDRGGETQYF	TGTGCCAGCAGCAGGGACAGGGGCGGGGAGACCCAGTACTTC
TRBV18	.	.	TRBJ2-7	CASSLGVSSYEQYF	TGTGCCAGCTCACTGGGAGTTTCCTCCTACGAGCAGTACTTC
TRBV28	TRBD1	.	TRBJ1-3	CASSFRFRGPDTIYF	TGTGCCAGCAGTTTTCGTTTCAGGGGGCCGGACACCATATATTTT
TRBV4-1	.	.	TRBJ2-3	CASSSMGLAPDTQYF	TGCGCCAGCAGCTCGATGGGCCTAGCTCCAGATACGCAGTATTTT
TRBV15	.	.	TRBJ2-3	CATSRGLARLADTQYF	TGTGCCACCAGCAGGGGCCTTGCCCGGTTGGCAGATACGCAGTATTTT
TRBV7-6	TRBD2	.	TRBJ2-1	CASSYGLAGVENEQFF	TGTGCCAGCAGCTATGGGCTAGCGGGAGTTGAGAATGAGCAGTTCTTC
TRBV11-2	TRBD1	once	TRBJ1-5	CASSPGTGPPIGQPQHF	TGTGCCAGCAGCCCCGGGACAGGCCCACCTATTGGGCAGCCCCAGCATTTT
TRBV6-6	TRBD1	once	TRBJ1-5	CASSYSFPGGGQPQHF	TGTGCCAGCAGTTACTCGTTCCCAGGGGGCGGGCAGCCCCAGCATTTT
TRBV30	.	once	TRBJ2-7	CAWSYRGLHEQYF	TGTGCCTGGAGTTATAGGGGTTTGCACGAGCAGTACTTC
TRBV7-9	.	.	TRBJ2-1	CASSPHGVEQFF	TGTGCCAGCAGCCCGCACGGGGTCGAGCAGTTCTTC
TRBV4-2	.	.	TRBJ2-5	CASSQEAGSRAQYF	TGTGCCAGCAGCCAAGAAGCCGGCTCGCGGGCCCAGTACTTC
TRBV10-2	.	.	TRBJ2-7	CASSLPGPLDYEQYF	TGCGCCAGCAGTCTACCGGGTCCCTTGGACTACGAGCAGTACTTC
TRBV5-6	TRBD1	few	TRBJ1-2	CASSLARQGDFGYTF	TGTGCCAGCAGCTTGGCTCGACAGGGGGACTTTGGCTACACCTTC
TRBV19	.	.	TRBJ1-6	CASSWGGPLSFNSPLHF	TGTGCCAGTAGTTGGGGGGGGCCGTTGTCCTTCAATTCACCCCTCCACTTT
TRBV18	.	.	TRBJ1-2	CASSPVGEGTTYGYTF	TGTGCCAGCTCACCAGTTGGGGAGGGAACGACCTATGGCTACACCTTC
TRBV18	TRBD1	.	TRBJ2-3	CASSPSTGIADTQYF	TGTGCCAGCTCACCCTCGACAGGGATCGCAGATACGCAGTATTTT
TRBV28	TRBD1	.	TRBJ2-7	CASSWTGPYEQYF	TGTGCCAGCAGTTGGACAGGACCCTACGAGCAGTACTTC
TRBV24-1	.	.	TRBJ1-1	CATASGGAEVTEAFF	TGTGCCACCGCCTCCGGGGGGGCTGAAGTGACTGAAGCTTTCTTT
TRBV6-6	TRBD2	.	TRBJ2-1	CASRKAGDYNEQFF	TGTGCCAGCAGGAAAGCGGGGGACTACAATGAGCAGTTCTTC
TRBV12-5	.	.	TRBJ1-1	CASGGLAEAFF	TGTGCTAGTGGTGGACTAGCTGAAGCTTTCTTT
TRBV7-9	TRBD1	.	TRBJ2-7	CASSLARGPTGDEQYF	TGTGCCAGCAGCTTAGCCAGGGGGCCGACTGGGGACGAGCAGTACTTC
TRBV6-6	.	.	TRBJ2-7	CASSPVSVAPYEQYF	TGTGCCAGCAGCCCCGTGAGCGTAGCGCCCTACGAGCAGTACTTC
TRBV4-3	TRBD1	.	TRBJ1-6	CASSPWDRGDSPLHF	TGCGCCAGCAGCCCCTGGGACAGGGGCGATTCACCCCTCCACTTT
TRBV13	TRBD2	few	TRBJ2-7	CASSILAGDTYEQYF	TGTGCCAGCAGCATCCTAGCGGGAGATACGTACGAGCAGTACTTC
TRBV5-1	.	few	TRBJ2-6	CASSLGSGSGANVLTF	TGCGCCAGCAGCTTGGGCTCCGGCTCTGGGGCCAACGTCCTGACTTTC
TRBV29-1	.	.	TRBJ2-3	CSGGKDSPSTDTQYF	TGCAGCGGAGGAAAGGACAGTCCTAGCACAGATACGCAGTATTTT
TRBV12-3/TRBV12-4	TRBD1	few	TRBJ1-5	CASRQGVYQPQHF	TGTGCCAGCAGACAGGGGGTGTATCAGCCCCAGCATTTT
TRBV7-3	TRBD1	.	TRBJ1-5	CASSPQFATGGYSNQPQHF	TGTGCCAGCAGCCCTCAGTTCGCGACAGGGGGATATAGCAATCAGCCCCAGCATTTT
TRBV10-3	.	.	TRBJ2-3	CAISETYGDTQYF	TGTGCCATCAGTGAAACTTACGGGGATACGCAGTATTTT
TRBV5-4	TRBD1	.	TRBJ2-7	CASSTVPGQAIYEQYF	TGTGCCAGCAGCACAGTTCCGGGACAGGCGATCTACGAGCAGTACTTC
TRBV5-1	TRBD1	.	TRBJ1-2	CASSFRTGGNYGYTF	TGCGCCAGCAGCTTTAGGACAGGGGGCAACTATGGCTACACCTTC